This T cell receptor (beta chain) was identified in a study of blood T cell repertoires in COVID-19. TCRdb's copy holds only in-frame clones and misses some; the assay was immunoSEQ multiplex PCR. Among some 190,000 clones listed, 80% were seen once. V trimming: 2 bases; J trimming: 6 bases; junction bases outside the gene matches: 6. CDR1 is LGHDT and CDR2 is YNNKEL in the germline V gene (reference sequence). The CDR3 consists of 16 residues. The sequence came from a man aged 55 to 69 who had been exposed to COVID-19. The sample taken for sequencing was PBMCs or T cells enriched from blood (not recorded which). The chain recombines TRBV3-1 (or the pseudogene TRBV3-2) with TRBJ2-7, with 14 positions matching TRBD2. CDR3 in DNA: TGTGCCAGCAGCCAACCCGGGACTAGCGGGAGTTTCGAGCAGTACTTC. This translates into CASSQPGTSGSFEQYF.